The sample holds many counts of the clone carrying this T cell receptor beta chain. The source of the sample is a study of regulatory T cells in long-lasting Graves disease. V was pared by 6 bases and J by 8 bases, with 11 bases between. The CDR3 spans 11 residues. Germline V gene data show CDR1 as DFQATT and CDR2 as SNEGSKA (reference sequence). Stated time point: newly diagnosed GD, antithyroid drugs for less than 3 months. TCR sequences were obtained from RNA taken from PBMCs. CDR3 regions were amplified by Arm-PCR using iRepertoire HTBI primers to build TCR beta libraries. TCRdb independently ran MiXCR on the multiplex PCR reads; one entry per CDR3 protein. This sample carries 550,000 or so distinct CDR3 sequences, more than 10% of them seen once, and the ten largest clones take 8% to 10%. These data are also associated with another study on T cells in Graves' hyperthyroidism and ophthalmopathy.

This TCR came from a woman aged 30 to 39 with Graves disease. The source was peripheral blood mononuclear cells (PBMCs), collected at new diagnosis, from a patient treated with antithyroid drugs. This chain links TRBV20-1 with TRBJ2-1, with D unclear. CDR3 residues: CSAPRWDEQFF. CDR3 nucleotides: TGCAGTGCCCCCAGGTGGGATGAGCAGTTCTTC.